The rows below give T cell receptor beta chains drawn from one sample of a study of cytomegalovirus exposure and HLA in healthy donors. TCRdb's table, derived via immunoSEQ multiplex PCR, lists solely in-frame clones and lacks some. The sample yields tens of thousands of clones, under 85% seen once. Material: PBMCs. The receptors here all came from a man aged 25 to 45 in good health and CMV-seronegative. The CDR3 runs from the conserved cysteine through the conserved F or W. A D gene is named only where the DNA matches it firmly. Clone size, where shown, is once, few, many, or a class for clones that have expanded.

V	D	J	size	CDR3	DNA
TRBV30	TRBD1	TRBJ1-2	once	CAWRTGGSYGYTF	TGTGCCTGGCGGACAGGGGGATCCTATGGCTACACCTTC
TRBV27	-	TRBJ1-1	-	CACYRAGGTEAFF	TGTGCCTGTTACAGGGCCGGAGGCACTGAAGCTTTCTTT
TRBV10-3	TRBD1	TRBJ2-2	-	CAISDNPGQGASSGELFF	TGTGCCATCAGTGACAACCCGGGACAGGGGGCTAGTTCCGGGGAGCTGTTTTTT
TRBV7-8	TRBD1	TRBJ1-2	few	CASSDDRGQYGYTF	TGTGCCAGCAGCGATGACAGGGGGCAGTATGGCTACACCTTC
TRBV6-1	-	TRBJ2-7	few	CASSEGEFYEQYF	TGTGCCAGCAGTGAAGGGGAGTTCTACGAGCAGTACTTC
TRBV7-9	-	TRBJ1-1	-	CASSLSTGRNTEAFF	TGTGCCAGCAGCTTAAGTACAGGGAGAAACACTGAAGCTTTCTTT
TRBV2	-	TRBJ2-7	-	CASSVGVRSHEQYF	TGTGCCAGCAGCGTAGGGGTTAGGTCCCACGAGCAGTACTTC
TRBV6-5	TRBD1	TRBJ2-1	-	CASRRDRVVNEQFF	TGTGCCAGCAGAAGGGACAGGGTGGTTAATGAGCAGTTCTTC
TRBV21-1	-	TRBJ1-5	-	CASRKNWTEKHQPQHF	TGTGCCAGCAGAAAGAATTGGACAGAAAAACATCAGCCCCAGCATTTT
TRBV9	TRBD1	TRBJ2-7	-	CASSYGTGNSYEQYF	TGTGCCAGCAGCTACGGGACAGGAAACTCCTACGAGCAGTACTTC
TRBV5-1	TRBD1	TRBJ2-2	-	CASSFGTGFLLNTGELFF	TGCGCCAGCAGCTTTGGGACAGGGTTTTTATTGAACACCGGGGAGCTGTTTTTT
TRBV6-5	-	TRBJ1-1	-	CASSYEGLDTEAFF	TGTGCCAGCAGTTACGAGGGTTTGGACACTGAAGCTTTCTTT
TRBV4-1	-	TRBJ1-3	-	CASSQVSSGNTIYF	TGCGCCAGCAGCCAAGTGAGCTCTGGAAACACCATATATTTT
TRBV11-2	-	TRBJ1-6	-	CASSRSQGGDSPLHF	TGTGCCAGCAGCAGGTCCCAGGGTGGAGATTCACCCCTCCACTTT
TRBV4-1	TRBD1	TRBJ2-1	-	CASSQDRGGLYEQFF	TGCGCCAGCAGCCAGGACAGGGGGGGGTTATATGAGCAGTTCTTC
TRBV6-5	-	TRBJ1-5	few	CASSYSDRTQPQHF	TGTGCCAGCAGTTACTCCGACAGGACTCAGCCCCAGCATTTT
TRBV28	-	TRBJ1-2	few	CASSLMDSYRPNYGYTF	TGTGCCAGCAGTTTAATGGACAGCTACCGGCCTAACTATGGCTACACCTTC
TRBV4-2	-	TRBJ1-2	-	CASSQPTAPLNYGYTF	TGTGCCAGCAGCCAACCGACAGCGCCCCTTAACTATGGCTACACCTTC
TRBV30	TRBD1	TRBJ1-3	few	CATTGGGGNTIYF	TGTGCCACAACAGGGGGCGGTGGAAACACCATATATTTT
TRBV30	TRBD1	TRBJ1-5	-	CAWSTTGGNQPQHF	TGTGCCTGGTCCACGACAGGGGGAAATCAGCCCCAGCATTTT
TRBV5-1	TRBD2	TRBJ2-1	-	CASSRRGGSGGYNEQFF	TGCGCCAGCAGCCGGCGGGGAGGTAGCGGGGGATACAATGAGCAGTTCTTC
TRBV27	TRBD1	TRBJ1-5	few	CASSQRTGGYNSNQPQHF	TGTGCCAGCAGTCAAAGGACAGGGGGGTATAATAGCAATCAGCCCCAGCATTTT